The 6 T cell receptor beta chains presented below share a single source sample, sequenced in a study of PD-1 blockade in classical Hodgkin lymphoma. Data came from immunoSEQ multiplex PCR; TCRdb stores just in-frame clones and leaves some out. The sample contains 40,000 to 65,000 clones, roughly 80% of which appear only once. Relapse was seen in all patients after autologous stem cell transplantation, and brentuximab vedotin exposure was variable. The starting material was peripheral blood mononuclear cells (PBMCs), obtained at baseline. The source is a human donor with classical Hodgkin lymphoma.

This CDR3 reads CASSYNGLHNEQFF. In DNA, the CDR3 is TGTGCCAGCAGTTACAATGGACTACACAATGAGCAGTTCTTC. The chain is built from TRBV6-5 and TRBJ2-1, with D tentatively TRBD2 (6 bases). This CDR3 is 14 amino acids long. Germline loops: CDR1 MNHEY, CDR2 SVGAGI. V was shortened by 2 bases and J by 5 bases, with 10 bases between the two germline ends.

The chain has TRBV7-9 and TRBJ1-1, with D uncertain. Between the trimmed V and J ends, which lost 1 base and 10 bases, there was a span of 13 bases. The CDR3 extends over 13 amino acids. Germline CDR1 reads SEHNR; CDR2 reads FQNEAQ (reference sequence). The CDR3 nucleotides read TGTGCCAGCAGCTTAGGGGAGAGTACAGTAGCTTTCTTT. It yields the protein CASSLGESTVAFF.

The rearrangement links TRBV5-1 to TRBJ1-3, with unresolved D. The CDR3 consists of 13 residues. The germline CDR1 and CDR2 sequences are SGHRS and YFSETQ. Trimming took off 4 bases at V and 4 bases at J, with 9 bases between the two ends. In nucleotides, the CDR3 is TGCGCCAGCAGCCTGACATCCGGAAACACCATATATTTT. Protein: CASSLTSGNTIYF.

This clone was observed at least ten times. This rearrangement joins TRBV15 to TRBJ1-5, with D maybe TRBD1 (6 bases). This CDR3 region has 17 residues. V was trimmed by 3 bases and J by 2 bases, leaving 17 bases between them. The germline V gene encodes CDR1 LNHNV and CDR2 YYDKDF (reference sequence). The CDR3 DNA reads TGTGCCACCAGCAGGGTGTTCGGCAGGGGTGGCAATCAGCCCCAGCATTTT. Its protein is CATSRVFGRGGNQPQHF.

The chain links TRBV21-1 to TRBJ2-2. TRBV21-1 is noted as a pseudogene. The CDR3 spans 15 residues. The CDR3 here is CASSKGGWGSGELFF. CDR3 DNA: TGTGCCAGCAGCAAGGGCGGCTGGGGGTCCGGGGAGCTGTTTTTT.

The gene calls are TRBV4-1 and TRBJ1-4, with D maybe TRBD1 (5 bases). The germline V gene has CDR1 MGHRA and CDR2 YSYEKL. Trimming left V 5 bases short and J 8 bases short, with 12 bases between. The length of the CDR3 is 13 residues. The CDR3 DNA is TGCGCCAGCAGCGGGGACGTGGAGGAAAAACTGTTTTTT. It yields the protein CASSGDVEEKLFF.